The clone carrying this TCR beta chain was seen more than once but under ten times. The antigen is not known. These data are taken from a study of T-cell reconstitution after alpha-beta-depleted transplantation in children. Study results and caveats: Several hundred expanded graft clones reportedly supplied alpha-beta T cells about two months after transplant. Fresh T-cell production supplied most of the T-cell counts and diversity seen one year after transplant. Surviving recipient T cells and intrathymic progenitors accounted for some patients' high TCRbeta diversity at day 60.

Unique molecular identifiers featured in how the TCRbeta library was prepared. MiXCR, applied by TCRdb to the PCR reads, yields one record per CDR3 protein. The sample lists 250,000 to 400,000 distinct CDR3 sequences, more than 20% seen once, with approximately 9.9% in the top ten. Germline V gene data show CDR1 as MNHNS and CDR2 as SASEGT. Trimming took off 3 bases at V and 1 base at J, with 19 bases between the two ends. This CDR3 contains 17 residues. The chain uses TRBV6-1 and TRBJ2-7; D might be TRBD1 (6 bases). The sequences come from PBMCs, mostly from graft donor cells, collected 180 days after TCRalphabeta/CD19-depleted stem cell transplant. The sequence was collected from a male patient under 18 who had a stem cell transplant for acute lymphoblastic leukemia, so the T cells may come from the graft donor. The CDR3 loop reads CASSDPEWTASSYEQYF. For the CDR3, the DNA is TGTGCCAGCAGTGACCCCGAATGGACAGCTTCATCCTACGAGCAGTACTTC.